This TCR beta chain was observed in a study of cytomegalovirus exposure and HLA in healthy donors. Comment on this clone: The same CDR3 can be traced to other DNA sequences in this sample.

The PCR made use of 60 Vbeta and 13 Jbeta primers. Clones were read by immunoSEQ multiplex PCR, and TCRdb kept only the in-frame ones, dropping some. The sample includes around 200,000 clones, 80% of them seen just once. The origin of this receptor is a boy aged 5-17 years in good health and CMV-seronegative. Sequences were obtained from PBMCs.

The CDR3 DNA is TGTGCCAGCAGTGGAGACTACGAGCAGTACTTC. Translated, it gives CASSGDYEQYF. V is TRBV6-1 and J is TRBJ2-7, with D hard to call. CDR1 and CDR2 from the germline V gene are MNHNS and SASEGT. CDR3 length equals 11 residues. V lost 4 bases and J 3 bases, leaving 4 bases between the germline ends.